Shown below are 3 T cell receptor beta chains from a single sample sequenced in a study of T cell responses to AZD1222 COVID-19 vaccine. Measured with immunoSEQ multiplex PCR; TCRdb has only the in-frame clones, and not every one. This sample has fewer than 200,000 clones; roughly 92% occur once, and the top ten carry about 1.5%. This material consisted of peripheral blood, taken 28 days after the second AZD1222 dose. All receptors come from an adult who received the AZD1222 COVID-19 vaccine.

The chain combines TRBV6-5 with TRBJ2-1, with no clear D. Germline assignment: CDR1 MNHEY and CDR2 SVGAGI. V was trimmed by 9 bases and J by 6 bases, leaving 9 bases between them. The CDR3 loop spans 11 amino acids. This CDR3 is CARFRPNEQFF. CDR3 coding DNA: TGTGCCAGGTTCAGACCCAATGAGCAGTTCTTC.

The chain links TRBV5-6 to TRBJ1-1; D ambiguous. V was clipped by 4 bases and J by 0 bases, with 7 bases between them. Germline loops: CDR1 SGHDT, CDR2 YYEEEE. The CDR3 totals 13 residues. DNA of the CDR3: TGTGCCAGCAGCCCAACCCTGAACACTGAAGCTTTCTTT. It encodes CASSPTLNTEAFF.

V and J are TRBV7-9 and TRBJ1-5; D is perhaps TRBD1 (6 bases). The CDR3 is 14 amino acids. Trimming pared 5 bases from V and 0 bases from J, leaving 8 bases between. CDR1 and CDR2 (germline): SEHNR, FQNEAQ (reference sequence). DNA of the CDR3: TGTGCCAGCAGCCGGACAGATAGCAATCAGCCCCAGCATTTT. It codes for CASSRTDSNQPQHF.